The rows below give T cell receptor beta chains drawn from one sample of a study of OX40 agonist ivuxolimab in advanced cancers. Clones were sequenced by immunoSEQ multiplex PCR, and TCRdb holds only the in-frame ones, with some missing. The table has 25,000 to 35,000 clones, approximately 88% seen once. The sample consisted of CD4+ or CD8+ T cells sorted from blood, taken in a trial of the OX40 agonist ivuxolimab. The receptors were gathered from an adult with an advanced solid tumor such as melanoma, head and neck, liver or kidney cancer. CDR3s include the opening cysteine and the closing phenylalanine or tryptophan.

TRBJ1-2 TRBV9 CASSVAASGAVPPWVGYTF
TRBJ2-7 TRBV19 CATTGTVSYEQYF
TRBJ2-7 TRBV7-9 CASSLDRAVDEQYF
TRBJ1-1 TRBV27 CASSQTGRVNTEAFF
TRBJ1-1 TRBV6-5 CASSYSIGGTEAFF
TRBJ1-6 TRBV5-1 CASRTAYRESYNSPLHF
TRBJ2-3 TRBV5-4 CASGNGLAGAGYTQYF
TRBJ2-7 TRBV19 CASSFGVSYEQYF
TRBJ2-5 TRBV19 CASSRTAAKTQYF
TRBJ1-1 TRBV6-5 CASSYSRAVAFEAFF
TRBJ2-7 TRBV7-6 CASSPGHTEQYF
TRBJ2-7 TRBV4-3 CASSQDRVAKRYF
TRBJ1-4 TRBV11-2 CASSQGNEKLFF
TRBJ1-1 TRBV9 CASSTENTEAFF
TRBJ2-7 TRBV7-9 CASSWTGGYEQYF
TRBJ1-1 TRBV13 CASSPGVGGYTEAFF
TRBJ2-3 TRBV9 CASRPPAGGTDTQYF
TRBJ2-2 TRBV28 CASSFEGGYYTGELFF
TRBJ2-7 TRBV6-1 CASSLLGTGGSEQYF
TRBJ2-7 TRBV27 CASSEWGQPSDEQYF
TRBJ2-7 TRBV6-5 CASSYSTLSSYEQYF
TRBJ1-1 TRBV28 CASSLITAGKSTEAFF
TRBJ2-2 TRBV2 CASSEWTGGTGELFF
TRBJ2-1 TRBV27 CASSPGAGGYYNEQFF
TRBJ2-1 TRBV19 CASSIGQYLGNEQFF
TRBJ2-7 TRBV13 CASSLGAGVYEQYF
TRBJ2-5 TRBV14 CASSQWGWETQYF
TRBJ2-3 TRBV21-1 CASSPHWGGGTDTQYF
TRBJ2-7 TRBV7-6 CASSLASGATSPYEQYF
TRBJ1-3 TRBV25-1 CASRQGSTGNTIYF
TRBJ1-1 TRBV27 CASSPVGNTEAFF
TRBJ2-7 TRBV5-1 CASSFSGQPYEQYF
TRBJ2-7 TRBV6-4 CASSTFSYEQYF
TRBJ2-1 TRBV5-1 CASSFSEYNEQFF
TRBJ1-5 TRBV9 CASSVAAGGGQPQHF
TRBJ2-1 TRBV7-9 CASTPETSGGSHEQFF
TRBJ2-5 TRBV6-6 CASSPGQEQETQYF
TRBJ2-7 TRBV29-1 CSVDRPGSGGQYF
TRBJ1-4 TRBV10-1 CASSGRGGDEKLFF
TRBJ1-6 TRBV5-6 CASSGLNSPLHF
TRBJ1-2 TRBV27 CASSSKTDREAYGYTF
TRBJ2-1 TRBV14 CASSHLAGIRYNEQFF
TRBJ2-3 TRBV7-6 CASSPGAAGVTDTQYF
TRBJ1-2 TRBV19 CASSLLTGLYGYTF
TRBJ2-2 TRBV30 CAWSEGLDVGELFF
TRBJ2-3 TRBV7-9 CASSLEPPEDTQYF
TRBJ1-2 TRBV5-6 CASSLGGPYYGYTF
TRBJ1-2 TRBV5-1 CASSLPGGTYGYTF
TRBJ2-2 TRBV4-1 CASSQGPGELFF
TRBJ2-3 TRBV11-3 CASSFYEGGSDTQYF
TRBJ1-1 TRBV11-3 CASSVPPGRDDRTEAFF
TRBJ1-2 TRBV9 CASGPGGDRDYGYTF
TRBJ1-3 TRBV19 CASSLDRTSGNTIYF
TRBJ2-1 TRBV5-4 CASSWDSGGASEQFF
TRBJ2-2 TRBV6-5 CASMWTGELFF
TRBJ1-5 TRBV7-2 CASSLGSHSNQPQHF
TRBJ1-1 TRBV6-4 CASSDPGEEAFF
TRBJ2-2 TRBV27 CASSPGTFNTGELFF